The source of this T cell receptor beta chain is a study of human T cells and chemical hapten exposure. Overall study: Alopecia areata, totalis or universalis affected patients, mainly female.

This clonotype was found many times. Its matching antigen is unknown. Study results and caveats: Relative to control repertoires, expanded TCRs gave rise to significantly more large CDR3 similarity clusters.

Via MiXCR, TCRdb re-called the RACE reads, giving one row per CDR3 protein. The sample yields around 50,000 distinct CDR3 sequences, about 9% seen once. The time point denotes: patch test 1, 2 weeks after DPC sensitization. Treatment noted: therapeutic diphenylcyclopropenone sensitization with weekly scalp DPC. Trimming stripped 9 bases from V and 7 bases from J, with 20 bases between. There are 14 residues in the CDR3. Germline V gene lookup returns CDR1 SGHRS and CDR2 YFSETQ. The sequence came from a woman aged 40 to 49 with alopecia areata. Some clones in this sample may be carry-over from other donors' samples. This sequence joins TRBV5-1 and TRBJ2-1; D might be TRBD1 or TRBD2, each matching 5 bases. The sequenced sample was whole blood, obtained in connection with sensitization to the hapten diphenylcyclopropenone (DPC). CDR3 nucleotide sequence: TGCGCCACTAAAAGGGACCCTAGTGGTAATGAGCAGTTCTTC. This encodes CATKRDPSGNEQFF.